This T cell receptor (beta chain) was captured in a study of T cells in tumors after PD-1 blockade (dated by TCRdb to between 2018 and 2020). For context, the study as a whole: Patients were excluded if they had prior checkpoint blockade, use of systemic immunosuppressants, or recent radiotherapy or other anti-cancer therapy within 4 weeks. Patients received pembrolizumab 200 mg every 3 weeks or cemiplimab 350 mg every 2 weeks. Ongoing daily vismodegib 150 mg was also given to a subset of patients during anti-PD-1 treatment. An average of 113,528 TCR templates (range roughly 24,000-290,000) and 35,000 to 40,000 unique clonotypes was obtained for peripheral blood samples. Paired single-cell RNA and TCR sequencing was performed on site-matched tumors from BCC or SCC patients before and after anti-PD-1 therapy. To compare blood and tumor clonotypes, bulk TCR sequencing was performed on nine to ten peripheral blood samples from about five patients. RECIST version 1.1 was used to evaluate clinical response. Study-wide findings and limitations: Approximately 41% of TCR clonotypes from the tumor were detected in blood, and certain novel exhausted tumor clones were present in blood collected before treatment, which suggests recruitment from the periphery. Where the novel T cell clones came from was not identified, and possible sources could include lymphoid organs or rare unexpanded clones inside the tumor or in the tumor periphery.

CDR3 length: 14 amino acids, cysteine to phenylalanine. This entry keeps only the CDR3 DNA: 42 bases, framed from base 1. V lost 6 bases and J lost 9 bases, and the count of bases not matched to a germline gene is 10. The germline V gene provides CDR1 MNHEY and CDR2 SVGAGI. The time point label here, explained by the study, means: before anti-PD-1 therapy. Genomic DNA extracted from tumor biopsies or peripheral blood was used for bulk TCRbeta sequencing, with input ranging from roughly 550 ng to 6,500 ng. Every patient was a poor candidate for surgical resection and had histologically proven advanced or metastatic basal or squamous cell carcinoma. Of the 11 patients in the basal cell carcinoma cohort, about 8 underwent bulk tumor TCR sequencing. Points on this clone: The specificity of this receptor is unknown. Base-call qualities are not available, and no considerably larger clone is one nucleotide away.

The immunoSEQ platform was used for deep TCRbeta sequencing. In the source study's methods: For further analysis, only productive rearrangements were exported out of the immunoSEQ Analyzer. T cell phenotypes were assigned to bulk TCRbeta clonotypes by matching the clonotypes to single-cell RNA+TCR-seq clones that had the same TCRbeta sequence. Tumor enrichment of a clone was calculated by dividing the clone's tumor frequency by the clone's PBMC frequency, both taken from bulk TCR sequencing. TCRs were grouped by GLIPH into specificity groups, defined as clusters of distinct TCRs likely recognizing common antigens via shared CDR3 motifs. In its TCRdb copy, this immuneACCESS table keeps in-frame sequences only and misses some clones. Where compared with another copy, unresolved V genes explain less than half of these, and the others have no known cause. From that table come the V and J calls and clone size; the DNA was used to work out D and trimming. The sample includes about 33,000 clones, with about 77% observed a single time. The ten biggest clones cover under 40% of the sample.

This receptor was taken from a human donor with basal cell carcinoma. The specimen comprised PBMCs, sampled before anti-PD-1 treatment. The chain is encoded by TRBV6-5 joined to TRBJ2-7; 11 central nucleotides agree with TRBD2. The DNA is as follows: TGTGCCAGCAGCCGGACCGGGACTAGCGGAGTGCAGTACTTC. It translates as CASSRTGTSGVQYF.